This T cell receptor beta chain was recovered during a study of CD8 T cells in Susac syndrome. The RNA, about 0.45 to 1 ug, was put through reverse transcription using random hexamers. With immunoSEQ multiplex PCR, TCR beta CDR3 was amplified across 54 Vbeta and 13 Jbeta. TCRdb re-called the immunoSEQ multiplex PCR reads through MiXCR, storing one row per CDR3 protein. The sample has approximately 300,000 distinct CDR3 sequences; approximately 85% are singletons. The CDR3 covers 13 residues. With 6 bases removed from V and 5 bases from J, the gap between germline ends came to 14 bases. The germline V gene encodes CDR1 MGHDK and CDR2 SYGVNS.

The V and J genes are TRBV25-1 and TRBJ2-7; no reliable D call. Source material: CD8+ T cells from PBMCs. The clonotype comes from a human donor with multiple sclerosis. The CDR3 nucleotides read TGTGCCAGCAGGGACGTCGGAAGCAACGAGCAGTACTTC. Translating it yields CASRDVGSNEQYF.